This TCR beta chain was identified in a study of quantifying T cell responses using KT2 cells. About the study: Reverse transcription used primers in the TCR alpha and beta constant regions.

The cDNA 3' end received a ligated oligonucleotide with a UMI. First-round PCR used 3 to 4 cycles and beta primers RC1.1 and RC1.2 covering TRBC1 and TRBC2. TCRdb re-analysed the UMI-ligation and nested PCR reads in MiXCR, keeping a single row per CDR3 protein. Of around 50,000 distinct CDR3 sequences listed, 11% are singletons. Per the germline V gene, CDR1 is SNHLY and CDR2 is FYNNEI. This CDR3 contains 14 residues. V lost 6 bases and J lost 4, with 15 bases in between. V and J are TRBV2 and TRBJ1-2, with unresolved D. This TCR derives from a human donor. The source material was PBMCs spiked with cells of the T cell clone KT2. The CDR3 DNA reads TGTGCCAGCAGAAGAGATAAGGGTCGCTATGGCTACACCTTC. Translation gives CASRRDKGRYGYTF.